A single sample gave rise to the 28 T cell receptor beta chains below, sequenced in a study of T cell repertoires in cytomegalovirus infection. TCRdb called the reads again in MiXCR, with one record for every CDR3 protein. The table includes about 600,000 distinct CDR3 sequences, roughly 26% detected once. The sample was CD8+ T cells from PBMCs. All receptors come from a human donor in good health (CMV status not recorded). Some clones in this sample may be carry-over from other donors' samples.

This clonotype was counted a few times. The J gene is TRBJ2-1, the V gene TRBV28, with 9 positions matching TRBD1. The ends lost 5 bases at V and 16 bases at J; junction bases unmatched: 3. This CDR3 is built from 10 residues. Germline CDR1 MDHEN, CDR2 SYDVKM. The DNA of the CDR3 is TGTGCCAGCAGTACAGGGGGCCCTTTCTTC. The encoded protein is CASSTGGPFF.

This clonotype was found a few times. The rearrangement links TRBV29-1 to TRBJ2-1, with 8 bases fitting TRBD1. The CDR3 totals 11 residues. V dropped 7 bases and J dropped 7; count of bases not matched to a gene: 3. Germline assignment: CDR1 SQVTM and CDR2 ANQGSEA. CDR3 in DNA: TGCAGCGGTACAGGGGGGAATGAGCAGTTCTTC. It encodes CSGTGGNEQFF.

The J gene is TRBJ1-2, the V gene TRBV5-5; D remains unclear. The CDR3 consists of 14 residues. Germline CDR1 is SGHKS and CDR2 is YYEKEE (reference sequence). The V end lost 2 bases, the J end lost 8 bases, and 16 bases lay between the germline ends. The CDR3 is CASSFEGKLKGYTF. The DNA for the CDR3 is TGTGCCAGCAGCTTTGAGGGAAAGCTGAAAGGCTACACCTTC.

At least ten counts were recorded for this clonotype. The chain employs TRBV7-9 and TRBJ1-1; no definite D call. Germline V gene data show CDR1 as SEHNR and CDR2 as FQNEAQ (reference sequence). The CDR3 is made up of 12 amino acids. Trimming removed 4 bases at V and 7 bases at J, with 10 bases between. The CDR3 is CASSSPLSEAFF. The CDR3 nucleotides are TGTGCCAGCAGCTCGCCCTTGAGTGAAGCTTTCTTT.

This clonotype came up a few times. The chain links TRBV5-8 to TRBJ1-4; perhaps TRBD1 as D (5 bases). V shed 7 bases and J shed 8 bases, with 15 bases lying between them. The CDR3 is made up of 13 amino acids. Germline values: CDR1 SGHTS, CDR2 YDEGEE. CDR3 bases: TGTGCCAGCCCCGGGGCCGAACACGAAAAACTGTTTTTT. Translation: CASPGAEHEKLFF.

This clonotype was found once. This chain connects TRBV15 to TRBJ2-1; 12 nucleotides match TRBD2. Losses at the gene ends were 5 bases for V and 6 bases for J; bases not matched to a gene: 8. The CDR3 contains 16 residues. Germline CDR1 and CDR2: LNHNV and YYDKDF (reference sequence). The CDR3 DNA reads as TGTGCCACCAGCCCCGTCGGACTAGCGGGGACCAATGAGCAGTTCTTC. Encoded protein: CATSPVGLAGTNEQFF.

This chain uses TRBV27 with TRBJ1-1, with a possible D match to TRBD1 (5 bases). CDR1 is MNHEY, CDR2 SMNVEV, per germline (reference sequence). Deletions cut 3 bases from V and 5 bases from J, with 16 bases between. The CDR3 sequence is 15 residues long. CDR3 sequence (DNA): TGTGCCAGCAGTTTCCCTGGGAGGGGTTTAACTGAAGCTTTCTTT. It codes for CASSFPGRGLTEAFF.

Points on this clonotype: Given a much more abundant clone one base away, this may be a read error. The chain couples TRBV7-2 to TRBJ2-5, with D hard to call. This CDR3 comprises 15 residues. Germline-derived CDR1 and CDR2 are SGHTA and FQGNSA. CDR3 sequence: CAGSPTEWGSETQYF. Written as DNA, the CDR3 is TGTGCCGGCAGCCCTACAGAGTGGGGTTCGGAGACCCAGTACTTC.

The V and J genes are TRBV2 and TRBJ1-5; the D is unclear. Deletions cut 3 bases from V and 5 bases from J, with 8 bases between. The CDR3 length is 13 residues. CDR1 is SNHLY, CDR2 FYNNEI, per germline. The CDR3, as DNA: TGTGCCAGCAGTGAGGCGGGTTATCAGCCCCAGCATTTT. This sequence encodes CASSEAGYQPQHF.

The table lists this clonotype with many counts. The V gene is TRBV7-2, the J gene TRBJ2-3, with TRBD2 matching 9 bases. Germline lookup yields CDR1 SGHTA and CDR2 FQGNSA. The CDR3 is made up of 16 amino acids. V lost 6 bases to trimming and J lost 7 bases; unmatched junction nucleotides: 14. The CDR3 spells CASSPIQAGGLYTQYF. The CDR3 nucleotides are TGTGCCAGCAGTCCAATACAAGCGGGGGGCCTTTATACGCAGTATTTT.

The chain couples TRBV7-9 to TRBJ2-5; possibly TRBD2 for D (6 bases). Germline V gene sequence: CDR1 SEHNR, CDR2 FQNEAQ (reference sequence). The V end was cut by 5 bases, the J end by 7 bases, with 14 bases between. The CDR3 length is 13 residues. This CDR3 is CASSAGGAATQYF. In nucleotides, the CDR3 is TGTGCCAGCAGCGCCGGCGGGGCGGCGACCCAGTACTTC.

This clonotype was detected many times. The chain combines TRBV7-8 with TRBJ2-3, with TRBD2 as a possible D gene (6 bases). The CDR3 consists of 14 residues. Per germline, CDR1 SGHVS and CDR2 FQNEAQ. The V gene lost 5 bases and the J gene lost 2 bases, with 11 bases spanning the gap. CDR3 bases: TGTGCCAGCAGCCCGGGACTCTCCACAGATACGCAGTATTTT. It codes for CASSPGLSTDTQYF.

This clonotype was recorded at least ten times. V usage is TRBV12-3 or TRBV12-4 and J usage is TRBJ2-1, with D possibly being TRBD2 (7 bases). The CDR3 loop spans 15 amino acids. Deletions cut 3 bases from V and 3 bases from J, with 12 bases between. The CDR3 loop reads CASSLKGGNYNEQFF. CDR3 nucleotide sequence: TGTGCCAGCAGTTTGAAGGGGGGGAACTACAATGAGCAGTTCTTC.

This clonotype was observed a handful of times. This chain links TRBV7-2 with TRBJ1-4; maybe TRBD1 (5 bases). Between the trimmed V and J ends, which lost 5 bases and 5 bases, there was a span of 18 bases. The CDR3 totals 16 residues. Germline CDR1 is SGHTA and CDR2 is FQGNSA. CDR3 nucleotides: TGTGCCAGCAGCGCCGAATCCGGGACGGTGAATGAAAAACTGTTTTTT. Encoded protein: CASSAESGTVNEKLFF.

This clonotype appeared a few times. V and J are TRBV7-9 and TRBJ2-7; the match to TRBD2 covers 10 bases. V gave up 5 bases and J gave up 1 base; unmatched junction bases: 8. The CDR3 totals 16 residues. Germline V gene data show CDR1 as SEHNR and CDR2 as FQNEAQ (reference sequence). The CDR3 loop is CASSDSSGGPSYEQYV. Here the CDR3 DNA reads TGTGCCAGCAGCGATTCTAGCGGGGGTCCTTCCTACGAGCAGTACGTC.

This clonotype was counted a few times. The chain combines TRBV27 with TRBJ2-1; the D gene is possibly TRBD1 (6 bases). V lost 5 bases to trimming and J lost 4 bases, with 15 bases between them. The V gene's germline CDR1 is MNHEY and CDR2 SMNVEV (reference sequence). The CDR3 runs 15 residues. The CDR3 is CASSPQGSPYNEQFF. CDR3 in DNA: TGTGCCAGCAGTCCCCAGGGGTCCCCTTACAATGAGCAGTTCTTC.

This chain joins TRBV6-2 or TRBV6-3 and TRBJ2-7; D perhaps matches TRBD1 (6 bases). There are 14 residues in the CDR3. The germline V gene encodes CDR1 MNHEY and CDR2 SVGEGT. The germline V and J ends were trimmed by 5 bases and 3 bases, with 14 bases remaining between them. The CDR3 protein is CASSLQGPGYEQYV. The DNA of the CDR3 is TGTGCCAGCAGTCTCCAGGGGCCGGGCTACGAGCAGTACGTC.

The sample holds many counts of this clonotype. The V and J genes are TRBV7-8 and TRBJ2-7, with TRBD1 matching 8 bases. Germline V CDR1 and CDR2: SGHVS, FQNEAQ. V lost 7 bases to trimming and J lost 3 bases; unmatched junction nucleotides: 8. This CDR3 contains 14 residues. CDR3 nucleotides: TGTGCCAGCACCGCTGCAGGGGGCGGCTACGAGCAGTACTTC. Translation: CASTAAGGGYEQYF.

A few counts support this clonotype. J is TRBJ2-1 and V is TRBV4-3; TRBD1 might be the D (6 bases). In germline, CDR1 is LGHNA, CDR2 YSLEER. This CDR3 has 16 residues. The V and J ends lost 0 bases and 7 bases respectively, with 16 bases between them. The DNA of the CDR3 is TGCGCCAGCAGCCAAGATCTCTCGGCAGGGGCTAATGAGCAGTTCTTC. Its protein product is CASSQDLSAGANEQFF.

There are many counts of this clonotype. V gene TRBV19 combines with J gene TRBJ1-1; TRBD1 agrees at 7 bases. V lost 3 bases, J lost 0 bases, and 1 base stayed unmatched. CDR1 and CDR2 (germline): LNHDA, SQIVND (reference sequence). There are 14 residues in the CDR3. The CDR3 here is CASSMGTVNTEAFF. As DNA, the CDR3 is TGTGCCAGTAGTATGGGGACAGTGAACACTGAAGCTTTCTTT.

The CDR3 spells CASSHPGQPTYEQYF. The CDR3 DNA reads as TGCGCCAGCAGCCATCCGGGACAGCCAACCTACGAGCAGTACTTC. The V and J genes are TRBV4-1 and TRBJ2-7, with TRBD1 matching over 7 bases. CDR3 length equals 15 residues. V shed 3 bases and J 2 bases; nucleotides not matched to a gene: 7. Per germline, CDR1 MGHRA and CDR2 YSYEKL.

Many counts were recorded for this clonotype. CDR3 nucleotide sequence: TGTGCCAGCAGTTACCTAGGGCGGACAGGAGAGGCGCAGTATTTT. Translated, it gives CASSYLGRTGEAQYF. The V call is TRBV6-2 or TRBV6-3, the J call TRBJ2-3; TRBD1 agrees at 7 bases. This CDR3 has 15 amino acids. The germline V gene has CDR1 MNHEY and CDR2 SVGEGT. Germline trimming cut 2 bases from V and 10 bases from J; bases unmatched to any gene: 12.

This clonotype was counted many times. The rearrangement links TRBV28 to TRBJ2-1; maybe TRBD2 (6 bases). CDR3 length: 14 residues. V lost 3 bases to trimming and J lost 7 bases, with 13 bases between them. Germline V gives CDR1 MDHEN, CDR2 SYDVKM. The CDR3 region is CASSFLGAGNEQFF. The CDR3, as DNA: TGTGCCAGCAGTTTCTTAGGGGCGGGGAATGAGCAGTTCTTC.

About this clonotype: This may stem from a read error, because a much larger clone lies one nucleotide away. The V call is TRBV7-8, the J call TRBJ2-2; D may be TRBD1 or TRBD2 (7 bases each). Germline V lookup: CDR1 SGHVS, CDR2 FQNEAQ. The CDR3 has 14 amino acids. DNA of the CDR3: TGTGTCAGCAGCCTGCAGGGGGGGACCGGGGAGCTGTTTTTT. Protein product: CVSSLQGGTGELFF. Based on the CDR3 plus reference TRBV7-8 and TRBJ2-2, the full variable domain is GAGVSQSPRYKVAKRGQDVALRCDPISGHVSLFWYQQALGQGPEFLTYFQNEAQLDKSGLPSDRFFAERPEGSVSTLKIQRTQQEDSAVYLCVSSLQGGTGELFFGEGSRLTVL.

This clonotype was recorded a few times. The chain recombines TRBV14 with TRBJ2-7; perhaps D is TRBD1 or TRBD2 (5 bases each). CDR3 length: 16 amino acids. Germline V gives CDR1 SGHDN, CDR2 FVKESK. V shed 0 bases and J shed 6 bases, with 18 bases lying between them. The CDR3 DNA sequence: TGTGCCAGCAGCCAAGATGCCTGGGGACGGACGGTCGAGCAGTACTTC. Protein: CASSQDAWGRTVEQYF.

With regard to this clonotype: A read error is possible here, since a much larger clone lies one base away. The chain recombines TRBV6-5 with TRBJ2-1, with 10 nucleotides matching TRBD2. Germline lookup yields CDR1 MNHEY and CDR2 SVGAGI. The CDR3 is 16 residues long. The CDR3 region is CANSYSLAGAFNEQFF. CDR3 sequence (DNA): TGTGCCAACAGTTACTCCCTAGCGGGGGCGTTCAATGAGCAGTTCTTC.

This clonotype was observed at least ten times. For the CDR3, the DNA is TGTGCCATCAGTGAGAACTTCTTCACCGGGGAGCTGTTTTTT. It translates to CAISENFFTGELFF. This chain joins TRBV10-3 and TRBJ2-2; D remains unclear. The germline gives CDR1 ENHRY, CDR2 SYGVKD. Trimming took 2 bases from V and 4 from J, leaving 8 bases between them. CDR3 size: 14 residues.

The gene calls are TRBV5-6 and TRBJ2-3; either TRBD1 or TRBD2 may supply D (5 bases each). V was shortened by 0 bases and J by 12 bases, with 11 bases between the two germline ends. CDR1 SGHDT and CDR2 YYEEEE come from the germline V gene. The CDR3 loop spans 12 amino acids. In DNA form, the CDR3 reads TGTGCCAGCAGCTTGGACGAGGGACCACAGTATTTT. Translating it yields CASSLDEGPQYF.